This TCR beta chain was captured in a study of T cell repertoires in cytomegalovirus infection. The study, taken as a whole, reports: Clonotypes of TCR beta that were HLA-C-restricted and CMV-specific dominated the ex vivo response.

This CDR3 has 12 residues. Deletions cut 3 bases from V and 6 bases from J, with 7 bases between. The germline V gene encodes CDR1 SGHNT and CDR2 YYREEE (reference sequence). This clonotype has ten or more counts. Its cognate antigen is unknown. From the reads, TCRdb called clonotypes with MiXCR, one entry per CDR3 protein. The profile shows 490,000 or so distinct CDR3 sequences, approximately 10% of them singletons. The genes are TRBV5-4 and TRBJ2-1; no firm D call. Sequencing was performed on PBMCs. The source of this sequence is a human donor in good health (CMV status not recorded). Some clones in this sample may be carry-over from other donors' samples. The CDR3 region has the DNA TGTGCCAGCAGCTCCGGATCCAATGAGCAGTTCTTC. Translating gives CASSSGSNEQFF.